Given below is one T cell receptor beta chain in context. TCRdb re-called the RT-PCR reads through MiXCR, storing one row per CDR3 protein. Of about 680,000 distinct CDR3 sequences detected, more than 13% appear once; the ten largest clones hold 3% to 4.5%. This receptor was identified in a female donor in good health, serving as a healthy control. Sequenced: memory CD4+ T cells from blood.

DNA for the CDR3: TGCAGTGCTAGAGAAACAGGGGCCCGAGAGACCCAGTACTTC. Translated, it gives CSARETGARETQYF. The rearrangement uses TRBV20-1 and TRBJ2-5, with 7 nucleotides matching TRBD1. The trim removed 0 bases at V and 4 bases at J, leaving 5 bases unmatched. Germline lookup yields CDR1 DFQATT and CDR2 SNEGSKA (reference sequence). CDR3 length: 14 residues.